These T cell receptor beta chains were read from a single sample in a study of tumor-infiltrating lymphocytes in primary liver carcinoma. TCRdb itself ran the multiplex PCR reads through MiXCR, one entry per CDR3 protein. The table shows approximately 330,000 distinct CDR3 sequences, with 65% occurring only once. Sequencing used peripheral blood. The receptors come from a man aged 40-55 years with primary liver carcinoma and hepatitis B virus infection. The CDR3 runs from the conserved cysteine through the conserved F or W. A D gene is named only where the DNA matches it firmly. Size values are once, few and many counts, or a class for expanded clones, and some rows have none.

size,J,D,V,CDR3,DNA
NA,TRBJ2-3,NA,TRBV4-1,CVSSQGTRELGAHSLTQYF,TGCGTCAGCAGCCAAGGTACCAGGGAGTTGGGGGCACACAGTCTTACGCAGTATTTT
NA,TRBJ1-2,NA,TRBV12-3/TRBV12-4,CASTSWVSGYTF,TGTGCCAGCACCTCCTGGGTCAGTGGCTACACCTTC
once,TRBJ2-5,NA,TRBV7-8,CASSMGTQETQYF,TGTGCCAGCAGCATGGGGACCCAAGAGACCCAGTACTTC
many,TRBJ2-3,TRBD1,TRBV4-3,CASSLTAGQGSTDTQYF,TGCGCCAGCAGCCTCACCGCAGGACAGGGGAGCACAGATACGCAGTATTTT
once,TRBJ2-3,TRBD2,TRBV28,CTSSSSGGSTDTLYF,TGTACCAGCAGTTCTAGCGGGGGTAGCACAGATACGCTGTATTTT
NA,TRBJ2-5,TRBD2,TRBV4-1,CTSSQDSSGLARETQYF,TGCACCAGCAGCCAAGATTCTAGCGGACTAGCTCGAGAGACCCAGTACTTC
NA,TRBJ2-1,TRBD2,TRBV11-2,CTSSLVLADIEQFF,TGTACCAGCAGCTTAGTACTAGCGGACATTGAGCAGTTCTTC
NA,TRBJ2-2,NA,TRBV11-1,CASSRFISTNTGELFF,TGTGCCAGCAGCCGCTTTATTAGCACAAACACCGGGGAGCTGTTTTTT
NA,TRBJ2-3,NA,TRBV12-3/TRBV12-4,CASSLVSSSRDTQYF,TGTGCCAGCAGTTTGGTCTCATCTAGCAGAGATACGCAGTATTTT
NA,TRBJ1-2,NA,TRBV10-3,CAISESLTEALMVYTF,TGTGCCATCAGTGAGTCTTTAACAGAGGCACTTATGGTCTACACCTTC
NA,TRBJ1-1,NA,TRBV11-2,CSCSFVSGDTEAFF,TGTTCCTGCAGCTTTGTCTCCGGGGACACTGAAGCTTTCTTT
NA,TRBJ2-5,NA,TRBV7-9,CASSPDRLTQYF,TGTGCCAGCAGCCCCGACAGGTTGACCCAGTACTTC
few,TRBJ2-7,NA,TRBV5-6,CASSPAGQGPAGGPHEQYF,TGTGCCAGCAGCCCGGCGGGACAGGGACCAGCGGGAGGGCCCCACGAGCAGTACTTC
NA,TRBJ1-2,NA,TRBV4-1,CASSQTVGGLGYTF,TGCGCAAGCAGCCAAACGGTAGGGGGGCTCGGCTACACCTTC
few,TRBJ2-3,NA,TRBV6-1,CATRPGSSTDTQYF,TGTGCTACCAGGCCAGGGTCTAGCACAGATACGCAGTATTTT
NA,TRBJ2-3,NA,TRBV11-2,CASSHRYRALSTDTQYF,TGTGCCAGCAGCCACCGGTACAGGGCCCTTAGCACAGATACGCAGTATTTT
few,TRBJ1-1,NA,TRBV5-4,CANSSDRSETEAFF,TGTGCCAACAGCTCTGACAGGAGTGAGACTGAAGCTTTCTTT
few,TRBJ1-2,TRBD1,TRBV5-1,CASSLEGALYGYTF,TGCGCCAGCAGCTTGGAGGGGGCCCTCTATGGCTACACCTTC
many,TRBJ2-1,NA,TRBV29-1,CSVESYNEQFF,TGCAGCGTTGAATCCTACAATGAGCAGTTCTTC
many,TRBJ2-1,TRBD2,TRBV4-1,CASSQVGSGRAWDEQFF,TGCGCCAGCAGCCAAGTTGGTAGCGGGAGGGCCTGGGATGAGCAGTTCTTC
once,TRBJ1-6,NA,TRBV5-5,CASSLYGVVRDSSPLHF,TGTGCCAGCAGCTTGTACGGCGTGGTCAGGGATAGTTCACCCCTCCACTTT
NA,TRBJ2-7,TRBD2,TRBV5-4,CASSFAGGSEQYF,TGTGCCAGCAGCTTCGCGGGAGGCTCCGAGCAGTACTTC
once,TRBJ2-6,TRBD1,TRBV11-2,CASSKTGMISGVNVLTF,TGTGCCAGCAGCAAGACAGGGATGATATCTGGGGTCAACGTCCTGACTTTC
NA,TRBJ1-3,NA,TRBV28,CASSLPQGRRGGNTIYF,TGTGCCAGCAGTTTACCCCAGGGCCGGCGAGGGGGAAACACCATATATTTT
NA,TRBJ2-7,TRBD2,TRBV2,CASREGLARTYEQYF,TGTGCCAGCAGGGAGGGACTAGCGAGAACCTACGAGCAGTACTTC
NA,TRBJ2-7,NA,TRBV11-2,CANSPLTRGDSEQYF,TGTGCCAACAGCCCTCTGACTAGGGGGGACTCAGAGCAGTACTTC
NA,TRBJ2-5,NA,TRBV5-1,CASSPSDGGRETQYF,TGCGCCAGCAGCCCCTCCGACGGGGGGCGAGAGACCCAGTACTTC
NA,TRBJ2-3,TRBD2,TRBV27,CASSTRLAGGTDTQYF,TGTGCCAGCAGCACAAGACTAGCGGGAGGCACAGATACGCAGTATTTT
NA,TRBJ2-3,TRBD1,TRBV6-1,CASRDDRDAQYF,TGTGCCAGCAGGGATGACAGGGATGCGCAGTATTTT
NA,TRBJ2-1,TRBD2,TRBV30,CALPRGGLVGLNEQFF,TGTGCCTTACCCCGGGGGGGACTAGTGGGACTCAATGAGCAGTTCTTC
once,TRBJ2-5,TRBD2,TRBV4-2,CASSQDSIGLAGGETQYF,TGTGCCAGCAGCCAAGACTCGATCGGACTAGCGGGGGGAGAGACCCAGTACTTC
many,TRBJ2-7,NA,TRBV11-2,CASSLVSSGPRDEQYF,TGTGCCAGCAGCTTAGTATCCTCAGGTCCTCGAGACGAGCAGTACTTC
NA,TRBJ1-1,TRBD1,TRBV6-2/TRBV6-3,CASSPTGTNTEDFF,TGTGCTAGCAGCCCGACAGGGACGAACACTGAAGATTTCTTT
NA,TRBJ2-4,TRBD1,TRBV11-2,CASSLHRRQGENIQYF,TGTGCCAGCAGCCTTCACAGGAGGCAGGGGGAAAACATTCAGTACTTC
NA,TRBJ2-2,NA,TRBV28,CASKVNTGKLFF,TGTGCCAGCAAGGTGAACACCGGGAAGCTGTTTTTT
many,TRBJ2-4,TRBD1,TRBV6-5,CASSRYGQGARWF,TGTGCCAGCAGTCGATACGGACAGGGGGCGCGTTGGTTC
NA,TRBJ1-1,NA,TRBV7-9,CASSVVVNTEAFF,TGTGCCAGCAGCGTGGTGGTGAACACTGAAGCTTTCTTT
NA,TRBJ2-1,NA,TRBV11-3,CASSFWEDEQSF,TGTGCTAGCAGCTTTTGGGAGGATGAGCAGTCCTTC
NA,TRBJ2-7,NA,TRBV6-6,CTSNRGGTWHEQYF,TGTACCAGCAATAGGGGGGGAACGTGGCACGAGCAGTACTTC
NA,TRBJ2-7,NA,TRBV5-1,CTSSLETEPYSYEQYF,TGCACCAGCAGCTTGGAAACCGAGCCCTACTCCTACGAGCAGTACTTC
few,TRBJ2-7,TRBD1,TRBV28,CASRPGQVNYEQYF,TGTGCCAGTCGTCCGGGACAGGTCAACTACGAGCAGTACTTC
NA,TRBJ2-7,TRBD2,TRBV11-2,CASSQLANSSYEQYF,TGTGCCAGCAGCCAACTAGCGAATAGCTCCTACGAGCAGTACTTC
NA,TRBJ2-1,TRBD2,TRBV6-2/TRBV6-3,CASSYERERPWQFF,TGTGCTAGTAGTTACGAGCGGGAGCGCCCCTGGCAGTTCTTC